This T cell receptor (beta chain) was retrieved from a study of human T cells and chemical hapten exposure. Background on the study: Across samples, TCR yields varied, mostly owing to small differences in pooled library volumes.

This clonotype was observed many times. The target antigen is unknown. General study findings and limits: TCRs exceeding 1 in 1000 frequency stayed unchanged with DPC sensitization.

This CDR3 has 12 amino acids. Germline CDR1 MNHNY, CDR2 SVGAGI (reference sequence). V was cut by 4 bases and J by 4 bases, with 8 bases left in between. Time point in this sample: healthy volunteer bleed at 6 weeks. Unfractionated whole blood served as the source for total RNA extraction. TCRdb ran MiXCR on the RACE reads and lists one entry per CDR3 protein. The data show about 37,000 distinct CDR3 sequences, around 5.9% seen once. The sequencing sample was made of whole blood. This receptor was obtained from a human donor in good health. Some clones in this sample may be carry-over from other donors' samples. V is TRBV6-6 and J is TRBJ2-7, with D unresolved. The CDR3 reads CASSSDAYEQYF. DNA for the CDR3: TGTGCCAGCAGTTCAGATGCATACGAGCAGTACTTC.